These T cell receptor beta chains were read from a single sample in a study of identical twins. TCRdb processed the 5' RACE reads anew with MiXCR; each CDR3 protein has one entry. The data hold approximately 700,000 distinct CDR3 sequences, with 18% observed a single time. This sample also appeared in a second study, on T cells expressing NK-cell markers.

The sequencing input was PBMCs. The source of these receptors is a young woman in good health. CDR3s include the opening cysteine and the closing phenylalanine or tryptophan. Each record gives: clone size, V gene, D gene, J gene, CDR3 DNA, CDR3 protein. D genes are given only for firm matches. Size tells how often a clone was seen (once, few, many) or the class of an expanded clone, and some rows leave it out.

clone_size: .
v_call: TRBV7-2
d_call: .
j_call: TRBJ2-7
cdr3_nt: TGTGCCAGCAGCTTAAATTCGGGCACCTACGAGCAGTACTTC
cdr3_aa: CASSLNSGTYEQYF

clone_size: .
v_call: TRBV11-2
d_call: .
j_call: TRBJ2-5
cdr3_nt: TGTGCCAGCACCGATACCGGGACGGGGAGAGAAGAGACCCAGTACTTC
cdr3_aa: CASTDTGTGREETQYF

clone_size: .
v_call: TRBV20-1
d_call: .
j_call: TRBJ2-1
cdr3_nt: TGCTGTGCTAGACCCCCTCCCGCAGGAAGATTAATAGATGAGCAGTTCTTC
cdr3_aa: CCARPPPAGRLIDEQFF

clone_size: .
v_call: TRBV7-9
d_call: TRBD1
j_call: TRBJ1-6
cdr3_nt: TGTGCCAGCAGCTGGGGGACAGGGTCCCTTTCACCCCTCCACTTT
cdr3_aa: CASSWGTGSLSPLHF

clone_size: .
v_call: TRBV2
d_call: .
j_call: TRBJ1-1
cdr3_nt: TGTGCCAGCAGTCCCCCTGAAAGGGTCCCCTCTGAAGCTTTCTTT
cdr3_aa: CASSPPERVPSEAFF

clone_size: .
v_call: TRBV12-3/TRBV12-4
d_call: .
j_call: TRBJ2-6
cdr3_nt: TGTGCCAGCAGTCGTTATGTCGAGGTCTCTGGGGCCAACGTCCTGACTTTC
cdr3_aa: CASSRYVEVSGANVLTF

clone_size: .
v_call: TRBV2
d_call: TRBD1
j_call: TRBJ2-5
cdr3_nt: TGTGCCAGCAGACCCGGGACAGACCAAGAGACCCAGTACTTC
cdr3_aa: CASRPGTDQETQYF

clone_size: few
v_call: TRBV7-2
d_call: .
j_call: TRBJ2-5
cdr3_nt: TGTGCCAGCAGCCCCGGGGACTCGGGGAAGACCCAGTACTTC
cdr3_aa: CASSPGDSGKTQYF

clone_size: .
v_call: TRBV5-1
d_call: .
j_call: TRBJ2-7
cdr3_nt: TGCGCCAGCAGCGAGGGACACACCTACGAGCAGTACTTC
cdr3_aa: CASSEGHTYEQYF

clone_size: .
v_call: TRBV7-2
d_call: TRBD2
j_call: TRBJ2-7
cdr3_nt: TGTGCCAACAGCTTAACTAGCGGGAGATTGTACGAGCAGTACTTC
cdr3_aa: CANSLTSGRLYEQYF

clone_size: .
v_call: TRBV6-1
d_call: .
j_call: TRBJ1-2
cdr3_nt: TGTGCCAGCAGAGCGACTCAGGGGAACTATGGCTACACCTTC
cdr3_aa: CASRATQGNYGYTF

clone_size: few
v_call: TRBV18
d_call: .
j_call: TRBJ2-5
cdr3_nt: TGTGCCAGCTCACCGTCCTCGGCCGAGGTGAACTTC
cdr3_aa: CASSPSSAEVNF

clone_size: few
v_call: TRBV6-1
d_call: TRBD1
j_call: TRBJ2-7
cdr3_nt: TGTGCCAGCAGTGATGACGGGACAGGGTTTTTTGGCGAGCAGTACTTC
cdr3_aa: CASSDDGTGFFGEQYF

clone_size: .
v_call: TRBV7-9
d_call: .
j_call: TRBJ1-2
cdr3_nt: TGTGCCAGCAGCTTAGCTATAGGGGATGGCTACACCTTC
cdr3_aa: CASSLAIGDGYTF

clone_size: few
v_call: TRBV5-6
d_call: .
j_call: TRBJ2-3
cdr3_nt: TGTGCCAGCAGCTACTTCTGGGCGGAGCCAGATACGCAGTATTTT
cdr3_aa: CASSYFWAEPDTQYF

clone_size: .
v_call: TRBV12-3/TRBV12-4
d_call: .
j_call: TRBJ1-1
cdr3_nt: TGTGCCAGCAGTTTTGTTCGGACTGAAGCTTTCTTT
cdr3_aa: CASSFVRTEAFF

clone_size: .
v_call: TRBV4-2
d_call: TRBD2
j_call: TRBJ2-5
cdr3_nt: TGTGCCAGCAGACGTAGAACTAGCGAAGAGACCCAGTACTTC
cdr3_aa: CASRRRTSEETQYF

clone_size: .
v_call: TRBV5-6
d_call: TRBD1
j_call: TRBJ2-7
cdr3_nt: TGTGCCAGCAGCTTGGTGGGACAGGGCGAAGTTACTCCCTACTTC
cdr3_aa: CASSLVGQGEVTPYF

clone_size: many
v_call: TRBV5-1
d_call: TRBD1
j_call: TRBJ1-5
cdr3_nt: TGCGCCAGCAGCTTAGGACAGGGGGATCAGCCCCAGCATTTT
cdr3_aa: CASSLGQGDQPQHF

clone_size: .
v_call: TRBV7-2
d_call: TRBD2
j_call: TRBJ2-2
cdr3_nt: TGTGCCAGCAGCCTCCCTGGCGGGAGCTTAACCGGGGAGCTGTTTTTT
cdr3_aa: CASSLPGGSLTGELFF

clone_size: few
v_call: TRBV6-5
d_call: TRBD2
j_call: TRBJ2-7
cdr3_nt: TGTGCCGCAGGGAGGGAGTACTTC
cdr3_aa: CAAGREYF

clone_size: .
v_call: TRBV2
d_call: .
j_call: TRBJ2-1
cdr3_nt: TGTGCCAGCAGTGGTCCTAGCGTAGATGAGCAGTTCTTC
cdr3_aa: CASSGPSVDEQFF

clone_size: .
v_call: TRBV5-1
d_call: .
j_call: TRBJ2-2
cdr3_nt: TGCGCCAGCTCGACGGATGGAAACACCGGGGAGCTGTTTTTT
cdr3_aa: CASSTDGNTGELFF

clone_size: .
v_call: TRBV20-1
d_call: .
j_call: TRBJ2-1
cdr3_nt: TGCAGTGCTAGAGGAGGCGGGCGGGCCCCTAGTGAGCAGTTCTTC
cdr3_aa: CSARGGGRAPSEQFF

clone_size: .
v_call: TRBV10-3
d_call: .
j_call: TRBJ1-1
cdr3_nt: TGTGCCATCAGTGAAACAGGGACTGAAGCTTTCTTT
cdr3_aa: CAISETGTEAFF

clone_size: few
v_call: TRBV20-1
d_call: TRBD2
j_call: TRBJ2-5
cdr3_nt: TGCAGTGCCTTCGCCGGGACTAGCCAAGAGACCCAGTACTTC
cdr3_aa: CSAFAGTSQETQYF